This passage covers 28 T cell receptor beta chains from one sample sequenced in a study of cytomegalovirus exposure and HLA in healthy donors. It was with 60 Vbeta and 13 Jbeta primers that the PCR ran. Repertoires were generated with immunoSEQ multiplex PCR, while TCRdb's copy carries only in-frame clones and drops some. The sample has 110,000 to 150,000 clones, around 75% seen once. Sequenced sample: PBMCs. Receptors originate from a man aged 25-40 years in good health and CMV-seronegative.

The V and J genes are TRBV7-2 and TRBJ2-5; 8 nucleotides align to TRBD2. Germline-derived CDR1 and CDR2 are SGHTA and FQGNSA. J gave up 12 bases and V 3 bases, and 12 bases lay outside the gene matches. This CDR3 comprises 14 residues. In nucleotides, the CDR3 is TGTGCCAGCAGCTTGACAAGCGGGGGTCCTGCCAAGTACTTC. Translation gives CASSLTSGGPAKYF. Together with reference TRBV7-2 and TRBJ2-5, the CDR3 gives the full variable domain: GAGVSQSPSNKVTEKGKDVELRCDPISGHTALYWYRQSLGQGLEFLIYFQGNSAPDKSGLPSDRFSAERTGGSVSTLTIQRTQQEDSAVYLCASSLTSGGPAKYFGPGTRLLVL.

This chain connects TRBV4-1 to TRBJ2-7, with a tentative D call TRBD1 (6 bases). Germline assignment: CDR1 MGHRA and CDR2 YSYEKL. The CDR3 covers 15 residues. The V end lost 2 bases, the J end lost 2 bases, and 13 bases lay between the germline ends. Here the CDR3 DNA reads TGCGCCAGCAGCCAAAGTTGGCAGGGGACCTACGAGCAGTACTTC. Encoded protein: CASSQSWQGTYEQYF.

The rearrangement uses TRBV6-5 and TRBJ1-1; possible D gene TRBD1, 5 bases. The CDR3 consists of 14 residues. Trimming removed 5 bases from V and 14 bases from J, with 24 bases in between. Per the germline V gene, CDR1 is MNHEY and CDR2 is SVGAGI. CDR3 nucleotides: TGTGCCAGCAGTGAAGGGGAAGGTTCTACTCCCGGGTTCTTT. Translation: CASSEGEGSTPGFF.

The V and J genes are TRBV10-2 and TRBJ1-5, with 10 bases that match TRBD1. The CDR3 length is 14 residues. The germline CDR1 and CDR2 sequences are WSHSY and SAAADI. The trim removed 6 bases at V and 5 bases at J, leaving 4 bases unmatched. CDR3 bases: TGCGCCAGCAGAAAAGGGACAGGGGATCAGCCCCAGCATTTT. Amino acids: CASRKGTGDQPQHF.

The chain combines TRBV19 with TRBJ2-5; TRBD1 matches 7 bases. The DNA matches TRBJ2-7 better at its end, which makes the J call doubtful. Germline CDR1 LNHDA, CDR2 SQIVND (reference sequence). The length of the CDR3 is 16 residues. The DNA of the CDR3 is TGTGCCAGTAGTAACGGCCGGGACAGTTACTCCTACGAGCAGTACTTC. It encodes CASSNGRDSYSYEQYF.

The chain uses TRBV23-1 and TRBJ1-3, with unresolved D. TRBV23-1 counts as an open reading frame of uncertain function. V was trimmed by 3 bases and J by 0 bases, leaving 9 bases between them. CDR3 length equals 15 residues. Here the CDR3 DNA reads TGCGCCAGCAGTCAGAGCGGTAGCTCTGGAAACACCATATATTTT. This gives the protein CASSQSGSSGNTIYF.

The V gene is TRBV4-1, the J gene TRBJ2-3; TRBD2 agrees at 13 bases. Germline V CDR1 and CDR2: MGHRA, YSYEKL. The CDR3 extends over 19 amino acids. J was trimmed by 0 bases and V by 4 bases; bases with no gene match: 10. This CDR3 is CASSPTGLAGVHSTDTQYF. CDR3 in DNA: TGCGCCAGCAGCCCAACCGGACTAGCGGGGGTCCATAGCACAGATACGCAGTATTTT.

The chain employs TRBV30 and TRBJ2-5; TRBD1 might be the D (5 bases). The last part of the DNA fits TRBJ2-7 better; the J call may be wrong. The CDR3 runs 13 residues. CDR1 GTSNPN and CDR2 SVGIG come from the germline V gene (reference sequence). In DNA, the CDR3 is TGTGCCTGGAGCCACAGGAGCTCCTACGAGCAGTACTTC. This translates into CAWSHRSSYEQYF.

The chain joins TRBV9 to TRBJ2-2, with a weak D call TRBD2 (7 bases). There are 19 residues in the CDR3. V lost 1 base and J lost 2, with 21 bases in between. CDR1 and CDR2 from the germline V gene are SGDLS and YYNGEE. The CDR3 DNA reads as TGTGCCAGCAGCGTAAAGGAAGGGGGTTGGGGGGGTAACACCGGGGAGCTGTTTTTT. Its protein product is CASSVKEGGWGGNTGELFF.

The chain links TRBV28 to TRBJ2-7, with 15 nucleotides matching TRBD2. Germline V gene lookup returns CDR1 MDHEN and CDR2 SYDVKM. The ends lost 4 bases at V and 3 bases at J; junction bases unmatched: 13. This CDR3 is 19 amino acids long. CDR3 sequence: CASSSYNQGLAGGGYEQYF. The CDR3 DNA sequence: TGTGCCAGCAGTTCCTACAACCAGGGACTAGCGGGGGGAGGCTACGAGCAGTACTTC.

Here the CDR3 DNA reads TGCGCCAGCAGCCCCGGGACATTTATAGCCAAAAACATTCAGTACTTC. It encodes CASSPGTFIAKNIQYF. This chain joins TRBV4-1 and TRBJ2-4; TRBD1 is a possible D gene (6 bases). Germline CDR1 MGHRA, CDR2 YSYEKL. This CDR3 spans 16 amino acids. Trimming took off 4 bases at V and 0 bases at J, with 13 bases between the two ends.

The CDR3 region is CASSPSRVNTGELFF. The CDR3 nucleotides read TGTGCCAGCTCACCCTCCAGGGTGAACACCGGGGAGCTGTTTTTT. V and J are TRBV18 and TRBJ2-2, with a tentative D call TRBD1 (5 bases). Germline-derived CDR1 and CDR2 are KGHSH and LQKENI. The CDR3 is 15 amino acids. The V gene lost 3 bases and the J gene lost 1 base, with 9 bases spanning the gap.

The V and J genes are TRBV18 and TRBJ2-3; D remains unclear. Per the germline V gene, CDR1 is KGHSH and CDR2 is LQKENI. The CDR3 loop spans 13 amino acids. Between the trimmed V and J ends, which lost 2 bases and 4 bases, there was a span of 7 bases. Here the CDR3 DNA reads TGTGCCAGCTCACCAGCTCGGGCAGATACGCAGTATTTT. Protein: CASSPARADTQYF.

The sample holds a few counts of this clone. V gene TRBV7-9 combines with J gene TRBJ2-3; the D gene is possibly TRBD2 (6 bases). The length of the CDR3 is 14 residues. V was pared by 0 bases and J by 3 bases, with 7 bases between. CDR1 and CDR2 (germline): SEHNR, FQNEAQ (reference sequence). CDR3 sequence (DNA): TGTGCCAGCAGCTTAGCGGGAGGTACAGATACGCAGTATTTT. Its protein is CASSLAGGTDTQYF.

This clone appeared once. The V call is TRBV5-4, the J call TRBJ2-1; D is possibly TRBD1 (5 bases). Germline CDR1 reads SGHNT; CDR2 reads YYREEE (reference sequence). This CDR3 is 13 amino acids long. V dropped 0 bases and J dropped 6 bases, with 7 bases sitting between them. CDR3 sequence (DNA): TGTGCCAGCAGCTTGGAAAGGGGCAATGAGCAGTTCTTC. Protein: CASSLERGNEQFF.

The J gene is TRBJ2-2, the V gene TRBV30, with 7 bases that match TRBD2. The CDR3 has 13 residues. With 5 bases clipped from V and 4 bases from J, the junction kept 4 bases outside the gene matches. Looked up from germline, CDR1 is GTSNPN and CDR2 is SVGIG (reference sequence). CDR3 in DNA: TGTGCCTGGTTACTAGCGTTCACCGGGGAGCTGTTTTTT. It is translated as CAWLLAFTGELFF.

The chain couples TRBV6-1 to TRBJ2-7; TRBD2 is a possible D gene (6 bases). V was pared by 1 base and J by 3 bases, with 16 bases between. CDR3 length equals 16 residues. Germline V gene sequence: CDR1 MNHNS, CDR2 SASEGT. The chain's CDR3 is CASSEVEGLSLYEQYF. CDR3 nucleotide sequence: TGTGCCAGCAGTGAAGTGGAGGGCCTTTCTCTCTACGAGCAGTACTTC.

J is TRBJ2-1 and V is TRBV7-2; 8 nucleotides match TRBD2. The V gene's germline CDR1 is SGHTA and CDR2 FQGNSA. CDR3 length equals 14 residues. Trimming removed 5 bases from V and 8 bases from J; junction bases left unmatched: 8. CDR3 DNA sequence: TGTGCCAGCAGCAGAATTGCGGGGGGCGATGAGCAGTTCTTC. It translates to CASSRIAGGDEQFF.

J is TRBJ2-3 and V is TRBV5-4; 11 nucleotides line up with TRBD2. After removal of 0 bases from V and 2 bases from J, the junction contained 8 bases not matched to a gene. The CDR3 runs to 18 residues. The germline V gene encodes CDR1 SGHNT and CDR2 YYREEE (reference sequence). In DNA form, the CDR3 reads TGTGCCAGCAGCTTGGGAGGGCTAGCGGGGGGAGCCACAGATACGCAGTATTTT. Residues: CASSLGGLAGGATDTQYF.

The chain employs TRBV6-5 and TRBJ1-2, with D uncertain. The CDR3 runs 13 residues. Between the trimmed V and J ends, which lost 6 bases and 6 bases, there was a span of 14 bases. Germline CDR1 is MNHEY and CDR2 is SVGAGI. The DNA of the CDR3 is TGTGCCAGCAGCCGAAACGTTCTAGATGGCTACACCTTC. Its protein is CASSRNVLDGYTF.

The rearrangement links TRBV30 to TRBJ2-5; TRBD2 is a possible D gene (6 bases). Deletions cut 0 bases from V and 6 bases from J, with 11 bases between. Germline V gives CDR1 GTSNPN, CDR2 SVGIG (reference sequence). The CDR3 length is 13 residues. In DNA form, the CDR3 reads TGTGCCTGGAGTGTAGGTCTAGCGAAGACCCAGTACTTC. Translation gives CAWSVGLAKTQYF.

The rearrangement joins TRBV7-2 to TRBJ2-7; 8 bases are shared with TRBD1. The J segment lost 3 bases and the V segment lost 4 bases, leaving 5 bases of the junction unmatched. This CDR3 is built from 14 residues. Germline assignment: CDR1 SGHTA and CDR2 FQGNSA. The CDR3 loop reads CASSYDRGSYEQYF. Written as DNA, the CDR3 is TGTGCCAGCAGCTATGACAGGGGAAGCTACGAGCAGTACTTC.

The chain carries TRBV5-1 and TRBJ2-5, with a possible D match to TRBD1 (5 bases). In germline, CDR1 is SGHRS, CDR2 YFSETQ. CDR3 length: 15 residues. Between the trimmed V and J ends, which lost 0 bases and 0 bases, there was a span of 9 bases. The CDR3 DNA sequence: TGCGCCAGCAGCTTGGAAGTAGGGGACCAAGAGACCCAGTACTTC. Amino acids: CASSLEVGDQETQYF.

J is TRBJ2-7 and V is TRBV6-5; tentatively, D is TRBD1 (6 bases). Between the trimmed V and J ends, which lost 5 bases and 2 bases, there was a span of 13 bases. The length of the CDR3 is 14 residues. Germline V gene lookup returns CDR1 MNHEY and CDR2 SVGAGI. Written as DNA, the CDR3 is TGTGCCAGCAGTACGTACAGGGTCCCCTACGAGCAGTACTTC. Protein sequence: CASSTYRVPYEQYF.

The gene calls are TRBV10-3 and TRBJ2-7; a possible D gene is TRBD1 (6 bases). Trimming cost V 3 bases and J 6 bases, with 15 bases left between them. Germline lookup yields CDR1 ENHRY and CDR2 SYGVKD. This CDR3 spans 14 amino acids. In DNA form, the CDR3 reads TGTGCCATCAGTGACGAAAGCAGGGGAATCGAGCAGTACTTC. Translating it yields CAISDESRGIEQYF.

J is TRBJ1-1 and V is TRBV29-1; D is possibly TRBD1 (6 bases). The CDR3 loop spans 11 amino acids. The V gene lost 5 bases and the J gene lost 4 bases, with 8 bases spanning the gap. Germline V gives CDR1 SQVTM, CDR2 ANQGSEA. CDR3 in DNA: TGCAGCGTTAGGGGGACCACTGAAGCTTTCTTT. Its translation: CSVRGTTEAFF. Using reference TRBV29-1 and TRBJ1-1 for the parts outside the CDR3, the full variable domain is SAVISQKPSRDICQRGTSLTIQCQVDSQVTMMFWYRQQPGQSLTLIATANQGSEATYESGFVIDKFPISRPNLTFSTLTVSNMSPEDSSIYLCSVRGTTEAFFGQGTRLTVV.

The V call is TRBV11-2, the J call TRBJ1-2; the match to TRBD1 covers 7 bases. Trimming removed 5 bases from V and 0 bases from J; junction bases left unmatched: 6. CDR3 size: 15 residues. Germline assignment: CDR1 SGHAT and CDR2 FQNNGV. The CDR3 nucleotides are TGTGCCAGCAGCCAGGACAGGACAGCTAACTATGGCTACACCTTC. It specifies CASSQDRTANYGYTF.

This chain links TRBV11-2 with TRBJ2-1; maybe TRBD2 (5 bases). Trimming shortened V by 6 bases and J by 0 bases, and 9 bases separated the two germline ends. Germline V gives CDR1 SGHAT, CDR2 FQNNGV. The CDR3 runs 14 residues. CDR3 loop: CASRSGSSYNEQFF. As DNA, the CDR3 is TGTGCCAGCAGATCGGGGAGCTCCTACAATGAGCAGTTCTTC.